Sequencing of this TCR beta chain was carried out in a study of STAT5B mutations in CD4+ large granular lymphocyte leukemia. Study at large: Healthy donors showed HLA-associated enrichment of the CDR3 'QG' motif. Study-wide points: 8/27 top patient clones versus 2/35 control clones were TRBV06-family. The CD4+ versus CD8+ T-LGLL clonality difference may reflect limited sample size.

The assay was run at survey level. Profiled with immunoSEQ multiplex PCR; TCRdb holds only in-frame clones, not every one. Of roughly 30,000 clones listed, 76% were seen once; the top ten hold over 2%. This clone was seen just once. As yet, its antigen is unknown. The CDR3 is 17 amino acids. The V gene's germline CDR1 is LNHDA and CDR2 SQIVND (reference sequence). V lost 1 base to trimming and J lost 0 bases, with 13 bases between them. What was sequenced was CD4+ T cells from blood buffy coats. This sequence originates from a human donor in good health. This chain links TRBV19 with TRBJ1-5; D call uncertain. The CDR3 DNA reads as TGTGCCAGTAGTATAGTAGTGGGTAGCTATAGCAATCAGCCCCAGCATTTT. This sequence encodes CASSIVVGSYSNQPQHF.